This T cell receptor (beta chain) was identified in a study of shared T cell receptors in the human thymus. V trimming: 5 bases; J trimming: 0 bases; junction bases outside the gene matches: 8. Germline assignment: CDR1 SEHNR and CDR2 FQNEAQ (reference sequence). The CDR3 totals 17 residues. Sequencing was performed with immunoSEQ multiplex PCR; in TCRdb, only in-frame clones are kept and a portion is missing. The sample lists about 660,000 clones, approximately 87% occurring once. This same sample was also taken into another study, of human thymus T cells. As reported in that work: Thymus tissue for the work was resected from patients undergoing corrective heart surgery. Apparent bias marked the V and J gene usage of thymic and blood repertoires. In unrelated individuals, thymic repertoires overlapped highly, according to related research.

This clonotype was obtained from a boy in the first two years of life with a congenital heart defect. Sequenced input: thymocytes. The chain carries TRBV7-9 and TRBJ2-3; the match to TRBD2 covers 10 bases. DNA for the CDR3: TGTGCCAGCAGCCTTAGCGGGAGGATCCCTAGCACAGATACGCAGTATTTT. Encoded protein: CASSLSGRIPSTDTQYF.